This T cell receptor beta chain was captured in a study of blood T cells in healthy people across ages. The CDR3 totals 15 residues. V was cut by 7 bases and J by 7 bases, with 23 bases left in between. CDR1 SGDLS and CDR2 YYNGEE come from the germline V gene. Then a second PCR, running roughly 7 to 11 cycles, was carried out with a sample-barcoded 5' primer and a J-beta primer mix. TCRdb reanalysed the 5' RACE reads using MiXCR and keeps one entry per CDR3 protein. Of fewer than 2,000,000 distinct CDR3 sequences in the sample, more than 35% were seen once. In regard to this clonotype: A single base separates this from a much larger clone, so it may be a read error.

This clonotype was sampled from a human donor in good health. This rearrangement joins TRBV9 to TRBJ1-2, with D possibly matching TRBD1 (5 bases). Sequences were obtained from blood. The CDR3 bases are TGTGCCAGCGGCTCCCGGACGGGGAGAGGGACTGGCTACACCTTC. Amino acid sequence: CASGSRTGRGTGYTF. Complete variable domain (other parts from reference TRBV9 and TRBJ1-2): DSGVTQTPKHLITATGQRVTLRCSPRSGDLSVYWYQQSLDQGLQFLIQYYNGEERAKGNILERFSAQQFPDLHSELNLSSLELGDSALYFCASGSRTGRGTGYTFGSGTRLTVV.